Listed below are T cell receptor beta chains from one sample, sequenced in a study of T-cell memory formation after mild COVID-19. One entry per CDR3 protein, called by TCRdb with MiXCR from the 5' RACE reads. The repertoire holds around 200,000 distinct CDR3 sequences, with around 26% as singletons. The sequenced material came from PBMCs or a T cell subset sorted from them (not recorded which). Receptor source: an adult woman who had mild COVID-19 (a few samples of this study predate the infection). Cell type and time point are not known. CDR3s include the opening cysteine and the closing phenylalanine or tryptophan. Fields, in order: clone size, V gene, J gene, D gene, CDR3 DNA, CDR3 protein. D genes are given only for firm matches. Clone size appears in some rows only: once, few, many, or a class for an expanded clone.

abundance: few
v_gene: TRBV21-1
j_gene: TRBJ2-7
d_gene: -
CDR3nt: TGTGCCAGCAGCAAAGCTCCGGGACAGATAGAATACGAGCAGTACTTC
CDR3aa: CASSKAPGQIEYEQYF

abundance: -
v_gene: TRBV29-1
j_gene: TRBJ1-2
d_gene: -
CDR3nt: TGCAGCGTTCTGAGAGAACTTAACTATGGCTACACCTTC
CDR3aa: CSVLRELNYGYTF

abundance: -
v_gene: TRBV19
j_gene: TRBJ2-1
d_gene: TRBD1
CDR3nt: TGTGCCACCGCCGGACAGGGGGCGAATGAGCAGTTCTTC
CDR3aa: CATAGQGANEQFF

abundance: -
v_gene: TRBV28
j_gene: TRBJ1-1
d_gene: TRBD1
CDR3nt: TGTGCCAGCAGCCCGGGACAGCCGAACACTGAAGCTTTCTTT
CDR3aa: CASSPGQPNTEAFF

abundance: -
v_gene: TRBV3-1
j_gene: TRBJ2-7
d_gene: TRBD2
CDR3nt: TGTGCCAGCAGCGACGAAGCGGGAGTAGTTTCCTACGAGCAGTACTTC
CDR3aa: CASSDEAGVVSYEQYF

abundance: -
v_gene: TRBV5-1
j_gene: TRBJ2-1
d_gene: -
CDR3nt: TGCGCCAGCAGCCTCCCGGGCGGGGGCCTCGACAATGAGCAGTTCTTC
CDR3aa: CASSLPGGGLDNEQFF

abundance: few
v_gene: TRBV5-1
j_gene: TRBJ1-1
d_gene: -
CDR3nt: TGCGCCAGCAGCTTGGCCGGGTTCACTGAAGCTTTCTTT
CDR3aa: CASSLAGFTEAFF

abundance: -
v_gene: TRBV5-1
j_gene: TRBJ2-7
d_gene: -
CDR3nt: TGCGCCAGCAGCCCAGAGGACAGAGCCTACGAGCAGTACTTC
CDR3aa: CASSPEDRAYEQYF

abundance: -
v_gene: TRBV7-9
j_gene: TRBJ2-1
d_gene: TRBD2
CDR3nt: TGTGCCAGCAGCTTACCCCCAGCGGGGCTTTCCTACAATGAGCAGTTCTTC
CDR3aa: CASSLPPAGLSYNEQFF

abundance: -
v_gene: TRBV28
j_gene: TRBJ2-3
d_gene: -
CDR3nt: TGTGCCAGCAGTTTCCAGGGAACTAGCACAGATACGCAGTATTTT
CDR3aa: CASSFQGTSTDTQYF

abundance: -
v_gene: TRBV18
j_gene: TRBJ2-5
d_gene: -
CDR3nt: TGTGCCAGCTCAGAGCGGGACCAAGAGACCCAGTACTTC
CDR3aa: CASSERDQETQYF

abundance: -
v_gene: TRBV7-2
j_gene: TRBJ2-5
d_gene: TRBD2
CDR3nt: TGTGCCAGCAGCACCGAACTAGCGGGAGGGGGCGAGACCCAGTACTTC
CDR3aa: CASSTELAGGGETQYF

abundance: -
v_gene: TRBV7-9
j_gene: TRBJ1-1
d_gene: TRBD1
CDR3nt: TGTGCCAGCAGCGGGACAGGGCCGTCCTGGACCCTTGAAGGCACTGAAGCTTTCTTT
CDR3aa: CASSGTGPSWTLEGTEAFF

abundance: -
v_gene: TRBV9
j_gene: TRBJ2-1
d_gene: -
CDR3nt: TGTGCCAGCAGCGCGGAAGAACCAGGGGGGCGCTACAATGAGCAGTTCTTC
CDR3aa: CASSAEEPGGRYNEQFF

abundance: few
v_gene: TRBV12-3/TRBV12-4
j_gene: TRBJ2-2
d_gene: -
CDR3nt: TGTGCCAGCCTGTTGGGGGGGGAGCTGTTTTTT
CDR3aa: CASLLGGELFF

abundance: -
v_gene: TRBV18
j_gene: TRBJ2-2
d_gene: -
CDR3nt: TGTGCCAGCTCACCGCTTACTACAGGTTTCGGGAACACCGGGGAGCTGTTTTTT
CDR3aa: CASSPLTTGFGNTGELFF

abundance: few
v_gene: TRBV7-8
j_gene: TRBJ2-7
d_gene: TRBD2
CDR3nt: TGTGCCAGCAGCTTAGCCGGGACTACAGCATACGAGCAGTACTTC
CDR3aa: CASSLAGTTAYEQYF

abundance: -
v_gene: TRBV6-1
j_gene: TRBJ2-5
d_gene: -
CDR3nt: TGTGCCAGCGTCCTCTCCCGGGGCCAAGAGACCCAGTACTTC
CDR3aa: CASVLSRGQETQYF

abundance: -
v_gene: TRBV7-6
j_gene: TRBJ1-5
d_gene: -
CDR3nt: TGTGCCAGCAGCTTAAGACGGGATCAGCCCCAGCATTTT
CDR3aa: CASSLRRDQPQHF

abundance: -
v_gene: TRBV20-1
j_gene: TRBJ1-5
d_gene: -
CDR3nt: TGCAGTGCCTCCCGGGGTTGGGGGCCCAATCAGCCCCAGCATTTT
CDR3aa: CSASRGWGPNQPQHF

abundance: -
v_gene: TRBV24-1
j_gene: TRBJ2-3
d_gene: -
CDR3nt: TGTGCCACCAGTGATTTGTGGCATACGCAGTATTTT
CDR3aa: CATSDLWHTQYF

abundance: -
v_gene: TRBV11-2
j_gene: TRBJ2-1
d_gene: -
CDR3nt: TGTGCCAGCAGCTGGATGGGTGAGCAGTTCTTC
CDR3aa: CASSWMGEQFF

abundance: -
v_gene: TRBV6-1
j_gene: TRBJ1-5
d_gene: TRBD1
CDR3nt: TGTGCCAGCAGCCCCGGGACAGCGCGGAATCAGCCCCAGCATTTT
CDR3aa: CASSPGTARNQPQHF

abundance: -
v_gene: TRBV20-1
j_gene: TRBJ1-1
d_gene: TRBD1
CDR3nt: TGCAGTGCTGGGACAGGGGGCGCCTGGAGCACTGAAGCTTTCTTT
CDR3aa: CSAGTGGAWSTEAFF

abundance: few
v_gene: TRBV7-3
j_gene: TRBJ1-2
d_gene: TRBD1
CDR3nt: TGTGCCAGCAGCTCCTACAGGGGGGCTGGCTACACCTTC
CDR3aa: CASSSYRGAGYTF

abundance: few
v_gene: TRBV7-9
j_gene: TRBJ2-2
d_gene: -
CDR3nt: TGTGCCAGCAGCCCAGGGGCAGGGGAAAACACCGGGGAGCTGTTTTTT
CDR3aa: CASSPGAGENTGELFF

abundance: -
v_gene: TRBV5-6
j_gene: TRBJ2-1
d_gene: -
CDR3nt: TGTGCCAGCAGCTTAACGGGAAAGCTAGCGCCAGCCTACAATGAGCAGTTCTTC
CDR3aa: CASSLTGKLAPAYNEQFF

abundance: -
v_gene: TRBV5-8
j_gene: TRBJ1-5
d_gene: -
CDR3nt: TGTGCCAGCAGCTCTGGGGCCTTTTGGCAGCCCCAGCATTTT
CDR3aa: CASSSGAFWQPQHF

abundance: -
v_gene: TRBV7-9
j_gene: TRBJ2-2
d_gene: -
CDR3nt: TGTGCCAGCAGCTCCAGTGGGGGGGCTGTCGGGGAGCTGTTTTTT
CDR3aa: CASSSSGGAVGELFF

abundance: -
v_gene: TRBV24-1
j_gene: TRBJ1-1
d_gene: TRBD1
CDR3nt: TGTGCCACCAGTCCAGGGGGGTTTGAAGCTTTCTTT
CDR3aa: CATSPGGFEAFF

abundance: -
v_gene: TRBV15
j_gene: TRBJ1-1
d_gene: -
CDR3nt: TGTGCCACCAGCAGAGATAGGCAGGGCAGGGGTGAAGCTTTCTTT
CDR3aa: CATSRDRQGRGEAFF

abundance: -
v_gene: TRBV10-3
j_gene: TRBJ2-1
d_gene: TRBD2
CDR3nt: TGTGCCTCGAAGGGACTAGCGGAGAACAATGAGCAGTTCTTC
CDR3aa: CASKGLAENNEQFF

abundance: -
v_gene: TRBV20-1
j_gene: TRBJ2-2
d_gene: TRBD1
CDR3nt: TGCAGTGCTACCCGGACAGGGGTAACCGGGGAGCTGTTTTTT
CDR3aa: CSATRTGVTGELFF

abundance: few
v_gene: TRBV11-1
j_gene: TRBJ2-5
d_gene: -
CDR3nt: TGTGCCAGCAGCTTGAGGTCCTACCAAGAGACCCAGTACTTC
CDR3aa: CASSLRSYQETQYF

abundance: -
v_gene: TRBV29-1
j_gene: TRBJ2-7
d_gene: TRBD2
CDR3nt: TGCAGCCCTGGGACTAGCGGGAGCTCCTACGAGCAGTACTTC
CDR3aa: CSPGTSGSSYEQYF

abundance: few
v_gene: TRBV3-1
j_gene: TRBJ2-3
d_gene: -
CDR3nt: TGTGCCAGCAGCCAAGACCTACCGCTGGGCACAGATACGCAGTATTTT
CDR3aa: CASSQDLPLGTDTQYF

abundance: -
v_gene: TRBV5-8
j_gene: TRBJ2-1
d_gene: -
CDR3nt: TGTGCCAGCAGCTTGGGGAGGGGGGCCAATGAGCAGTTCTTC
CDR3aa: CASSLGRGANEQFF

abundance: -
v_gene: TRBV29-1
j_gene: TRBJ2-5
d_gene: TRBD2
CDR3nt: TGCAGCGTTGAAACGGCGGGGGCCCAGTACTTC
CDR3aa: CSVETAGAQYF

abundance: few
v_gene: TRBV20-1
j_gene: TRBJ1-2
d_gene: TRBD1
CDR3nt: TGCAGTGCTAGACCCCTTACGTCGGGGACAGGCCACTATGGCTACACCTTC
CDR3aa: CSARPLTSGTGHYGYTF

abundance: -
v_gene: TRBV9
j_gene: TRBJ1-3
d_gene: -
CDR3nt: TGTGCCAGCAGCGTCGGCGGAGGAAACACCATATATTTT
CDR3aa: CASSVGGGNTIYF

abundance: few
v_gene: TRBV7-2
j_gene: TRBJ2-1
d_gene: -
CDR3nt: TGTGCCAGCAGCTTAGGGCCCCTAGGAAATGAGCAGTTCTTC
CDR3aa: CASSLGPLGNEQFF

abundance: -
v_gene: TRBV7-8
j_gene: TRBJ2-5
d_gene: -
CDR3nt: TGTGCCAGCAGCTTAGCGGGAGTTGGGGGTAAAGAGACCCAGTACTTC
CDR3aa: CASSLAGVGGKETQYF

abundance: few
v_gene: TRBV7-3
j_gene: TRBJ2-3
d_gene: TRBD1
CDR3nt: TGTGCCAGCAGCCATGGGACAGGGACTAGCACAGATACGCAGTATTTT
CDR3aa: CASSHGTGTSTDTQYF

abundance: many
v_gene: TRBV4-1
j_gene: TRBJ2-7
d_gene: TRBD2
CDR3nt: TGCGCCAGCAGCCAACTAGCGGGGGGCGGCCACGAGCAGTACTTC
CDR3aa: CASSQLAGGGHEQYF

abundance: -
v_gene: TRBV18
j_gene: TRBJ1-6
d_gene: -
CDR3nt: TGTGCCAGCTCACCGAATGGACGCGGGAATTCACCCCTCCACTTT
CDR3aa: CASSPNGRGNSPLHF

abundance: -
v_gene: TRBV11-3
j_gene: TRBJ2-3
d_gene: -
CDR3nt: TGTGCCAGCAGCCCCTTACACACAGATACGCAGTATTTT
CDR3aa: CASSPLHTDTQYF

abundance: -
v_gene: TRBV7-8
j_gene: TRBJ2-3
d_gene: -
CDR3nt: TGTGCCAGCAGCTTCGCCCCCACAGATACGCAGTATTTT
CDR3aa: CASSFAPTDTQYF

abundance: -
v_gene: TRBV20-1
j_gene: TRBJ1-4
d_gene: -
CDR3nt: TGCAGTGCTAGAGTCCACCTTCAGGGTAGTATGTTTTTT
CDR3aa: CSARVHLQGSMFF

abundance: -
v_gene: TRBV24-1
j_gene: TRBJ2-7
d_gene: -
CDR3nt: TGTGCCACCAGTGATGCGAGAATACCGGGCTACGAGCAGTACTTC
CDR3aa: CATSDARIPGYEQYF